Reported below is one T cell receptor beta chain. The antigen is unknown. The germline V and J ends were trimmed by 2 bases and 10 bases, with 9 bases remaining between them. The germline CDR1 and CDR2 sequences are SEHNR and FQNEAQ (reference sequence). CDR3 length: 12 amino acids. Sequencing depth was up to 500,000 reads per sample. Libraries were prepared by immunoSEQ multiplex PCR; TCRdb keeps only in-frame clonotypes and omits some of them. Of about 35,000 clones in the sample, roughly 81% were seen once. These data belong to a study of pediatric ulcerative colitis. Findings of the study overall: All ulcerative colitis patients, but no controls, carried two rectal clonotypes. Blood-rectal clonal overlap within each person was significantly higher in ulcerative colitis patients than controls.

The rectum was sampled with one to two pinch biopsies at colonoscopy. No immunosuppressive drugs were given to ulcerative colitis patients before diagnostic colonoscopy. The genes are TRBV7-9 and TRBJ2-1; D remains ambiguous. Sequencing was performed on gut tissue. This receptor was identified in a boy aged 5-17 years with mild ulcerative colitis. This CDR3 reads CASSLKLSEQFF. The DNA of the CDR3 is TGTGCCAGCAGCTTAAAATTATCCGAGCAGTTCTTC.